The clone carrying this TCR beta chain was seen a handful of times. Its target is unknown. The data belong to a study of beta chain features in type 1 diabetes. Study results and caveats: For Type 1 diabetes patients, all four CD4+ subsets carried TCRB CDR3s that were moderately but significantly shorter.

What was sequenced were expressed TCRB transcripts, since all of the isolated RNA had been reverse transcribed. The method was immunoSEQ multiplex PCR; TCRdb's version includes in-frame clones alone and lacks a portion of them. Among about 660,000 clones, about an eighth were seen once, and the ten largest hold approximately 0.043%. The junction had 9 bases not matched to a gene; V was cut back by 5 bases and J by 4 bases. Germline CDR1 is GTSNPN and CDR2 is SVGIG (reference sequence). The CDR3 spans 15 residues. The specimen was naive CD4+ T cells from blood. The V and J genes are TRBV30 and TRBJ2-2, with 8 bases lining up with TRBD1. The source is a man younger than 30 with type 1 diabetes. The CDR3 loop is CAWGPGQAITGELFF. In DNA, the CDR3 is TGTGCCTGGGGGCCGGGACAGGCGATCACCGGGGAGCTGTTTTTT.